The T cell receptor beta chain under discussion was sequenced for a study of blood T cell repertoires in COVID-19. Study overall: Some COVID-19 samples were acute and others convalescent; all came from the United States, Italy and Spain.

V shed 3 bases, J shed 1 base, and the junction held 11 bases outside the gene matches. Germline CDR1 reads KGHSH; CDR2 reads LQKENI. The CDR3 runs 17 residues. Enrollees, about 18 to 90 years old, lived in around 23 US areas. Data came from immunoSEQ multiplex PCR; TCRdb stores just in-frame clones and leaves some out. The sample contains fewer than 250,000 clones, 85% of which appear only once. The sample taken for sequencing was PBMCs or T cells enriched from blood (not recorded which). V usage is TRBV18 and J usage is TRBJ1-2, with 7 bases identical to TRBD1. This TCR was sampled from a woman in her forties or fifties with acute COVID-19. CDR3 bases: TGTGCCAGCTCACCCGAAGAACCCGGGACAGTTAACTATGGCTACACCTTC. It specifies CASSPEEPGTVNYGYTF.